The subject of this entry is one TCR beta chain. The antigen remains undetermined. This sample stems from a study of blood T cells in healthy people across ages. Then a second PCR, running about 7 to 11 cycles, was carried out with a sample-barcoded 5' primer and a J-beta primer mix. Carrying 12 random nucleotides, a template-switch adaptor labeled each individual cDNA molecule. Using its own MiXCR run on the 5' RACE reads, TCRdb lists one record per CDR3 protein. The profile shows about 1.4 million distinct CDR3 sequences, approximately 63% of them singletons. Study-level points and caveats: More naive CD4+ cells and higher diversity marked long-lived donors relative to aged donors.

The trim removed 7 bases at V and 4 bases at J, leaving 4 bases unmatched. CDR3 size: 13 residues. Germline CDR1 ENHRY, CDR2 SYGVKD. The clonotype was recovered from a man aged 18 to 35 in good health. The chain combines TRBV10-3 with TRBJ2-1; 7 positions match TRBD2. Sequenced material: blood. CDR3 coding DNA: TGTGCCATCATGAGCGGGACGTACAATGAGCAGTTCTTC. As protein: CAIMSGTYNEQFF.